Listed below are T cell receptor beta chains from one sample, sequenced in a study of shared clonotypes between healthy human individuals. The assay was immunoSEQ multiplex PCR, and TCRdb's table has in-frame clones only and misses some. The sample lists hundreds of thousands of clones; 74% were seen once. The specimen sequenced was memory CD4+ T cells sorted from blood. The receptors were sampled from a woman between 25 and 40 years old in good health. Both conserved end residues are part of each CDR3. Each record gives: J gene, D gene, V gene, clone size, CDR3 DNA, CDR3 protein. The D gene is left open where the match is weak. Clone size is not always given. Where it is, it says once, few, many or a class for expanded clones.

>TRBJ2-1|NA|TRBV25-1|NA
TGTGCCAGCAGTGAGAGGAATGAGCAGTTCTTC
CASSERNEQFF
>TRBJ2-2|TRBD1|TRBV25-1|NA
TGTGCCAGCAGTGATGGGACAGGGGGTTACACCGGGGAGCTGTTTTTT
CASSDGTGGYTGELFF
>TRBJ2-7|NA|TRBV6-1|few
TGTGCCAGTGATTTTCTTGGGGAGCAGTACTTC
CASDFLGEQYF
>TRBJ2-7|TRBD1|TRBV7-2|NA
TGTGCCAGCAGCTCAAACAGGGGACCCTCCTACGAGCAGTACTTC
CASSSNRGPSYEQYF
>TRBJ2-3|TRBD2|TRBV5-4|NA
TGTGCCAGCAGCCCAGGACTAGCGGGAGGTACGAGATTAGCAACAGATACGCAGTATTTT
CASSPGLAGGTRLATDTQYF
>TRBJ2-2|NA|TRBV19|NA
TGTGCCAGTTCCCGACTTGGCGCTTTAGCCGGGGAGCTGTTTTTT
CASSRLGALAGELFF
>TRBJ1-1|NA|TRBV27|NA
TGTGCCACCCAAGGTCATAATCTCTACGTAGCTTTCTTT
CATQGHNLYVAFF
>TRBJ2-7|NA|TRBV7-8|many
TGTGCCAGCAGCTTATATCAGTCCTCCTACGAGCAGTACTTC
CASSLYQSSYEQYF
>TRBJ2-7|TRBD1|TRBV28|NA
TGTGCCAGCAGTTTCCTACTCCCGAGGGACAGCCTCTACGAGCAGTACTTC
CASSFLLPRDSLYEQYF
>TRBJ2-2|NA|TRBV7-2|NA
TGTGCCAGCTGCTTCGACGGGAGCGGCACCGGGGAGCTGTTTTTT
CASCFDGSGTGELFF
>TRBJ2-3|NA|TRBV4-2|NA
TGTGCCAGCAGCCAAGTTTTAGGAGATACGCAGTATTTT
CASSQVLGDTQYF
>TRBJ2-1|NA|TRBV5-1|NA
TGCGCCAGTAAAGGGGACAATGAGCAGTTCTTC
CASKGDNEQFF
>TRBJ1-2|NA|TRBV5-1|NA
TGCGCCAGCAGCCCCGGGGAGGGGAACTATGGCTACACCTTC
CASSPGEGNYGYTF
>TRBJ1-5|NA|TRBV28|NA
TGTGCCAGCTTGGGGACCCGCAATCAGCCCCAGCATTTT
CASLGTRNQPQHF
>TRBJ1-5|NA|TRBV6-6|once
TGTGCCAGTAACCGGGAGGTACGGGGTACCCAGCATTTT
CASNREVRGTQHF
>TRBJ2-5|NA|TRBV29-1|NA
TGCAGCGCTAGGACCTCAGCGGAGACCCAGTACTTC
CSARTSAETQYF
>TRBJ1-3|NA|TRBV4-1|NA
TGCGCCAGCAGCCACTACCGAACCGGGGACCTTTTAGCGGGGACCACCATATATTTT
CASSHYRTGDLLAGTTIYF
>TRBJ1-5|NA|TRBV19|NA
TGTGCCAGTAGTTTGACAGAGGGTCAGCCCCAGCATTTT
CASSLTEGQPQHF
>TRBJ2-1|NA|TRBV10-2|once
TGCGCCAGCAGTGGGGGTAGATTTAACTCCTACAATGAGCAGTTCTTC
CASSGGRFNSYNEQFF
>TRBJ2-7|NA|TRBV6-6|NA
TGTGCCAGCAGTTACTACCGAAAGGGGATCGACGAGCAGTACTTC
CASSYYRKGIDEQYF
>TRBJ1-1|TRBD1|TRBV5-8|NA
TGTGCCAGCAGCTTGGAGACAGGGGTCACTGAAGCTTTCTTT
CASSLETGVTEAFF
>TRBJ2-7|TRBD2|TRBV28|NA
TGTGCCAGCAGTACCTTAGCGGGAACCTACGAGCAGTACTTC
CASSTLAGTYEQYF
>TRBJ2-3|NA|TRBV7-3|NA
TGTGCCAGCAGCTTAACTGGCAGCAGCACAGATACGCAGTATTTT
CASSLTGSSTDTQYF
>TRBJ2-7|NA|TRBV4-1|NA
TGCGCCAGCAGCCAAGGGGGTGGGAGGACCCCTTACGAGCAGTACTTC
CASSQGGGRTPYEQYF
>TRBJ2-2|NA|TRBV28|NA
TGTGCCAGCAGTCAAGGACAGAGACTTACCGGGGAGCTGTTTTTT
CASSQGQRLTGELFF
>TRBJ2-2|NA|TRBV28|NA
TGTGCCAGCAGTTGGGCCCTGAACACCGGGGAGCTGTTTTTT
CASSWALNTGELFF
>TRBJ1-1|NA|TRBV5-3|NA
TGTGCCAGAAGCTTGAGACAGATGAACACTGAAGCTTTCTTT
CARSLRQMNTEAFF
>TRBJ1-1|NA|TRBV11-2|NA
TGTGCCAGCAGAACATGGGGTGGAATGAACACTGAAGCTTTCTTT
CASRTWGGMNTEAFF
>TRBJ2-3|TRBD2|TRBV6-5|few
TGTGCCAGCAGTTGGAGGCCGGGGAGGGAGGATACGCAGTATTTT
CASSWRPGREDTQYF
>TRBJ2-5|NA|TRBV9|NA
TGTGCCAGCAGCGTAGGAGGCTCCCGGGCCGAGACCCAGTACTTC
CASSVGGSRAETQYF
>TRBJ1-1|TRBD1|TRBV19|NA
TGTGCCAGTAGTAGACAGGGGAACACTGAAGCTTTCTTT
CASSRQGNTEAFF
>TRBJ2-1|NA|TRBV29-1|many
TGCAGCGTGGAGGTTGTTAGGGAGCAGTTCTTC
CSVEVVREQFF
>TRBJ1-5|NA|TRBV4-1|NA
TGCGCCAGCAGCCAAGACAGGGGACCTCAGCCCCAGCATTTT
CASSQDRGPQPQHF
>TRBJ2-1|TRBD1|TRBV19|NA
TGTGCCAGTAGCAGGACCCAGACAGGGATTCTCTACAATGAGCAGTTCTTC
CASSRTQTGILYNEQFF
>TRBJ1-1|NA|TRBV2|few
TGTGCCAGCAGTGAAGCTGTGGGCTACACTGAAGCTTTCTTT
CASSEAVGYTEAFF
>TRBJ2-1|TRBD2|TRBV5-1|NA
TGCGCCAGCAGCTTGGCCGTAGCGGGCGGTGGGAATGAGCAGTTCTTC
CASSLAVAGGGNEQFF
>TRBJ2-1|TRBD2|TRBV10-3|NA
TGTGCCATCAGACCCGGACTAGCGGGAGGAGACTACAATGAGCAGTTCTTC
CAIRPGLAGGDYNEQFF
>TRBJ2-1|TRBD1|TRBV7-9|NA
TGTGCCAGCAGCTTAGTGCCGGGACAGGGGCCCACGGGTCGCCATGAGCAGTTCTTC
CASSLVPGQGPTGRHEQFF
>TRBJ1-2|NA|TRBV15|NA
TGTGCCACCAGACTGGCGGGGATTGCCTATGGCTACACCTTC
CATRLAGIAYGYTF
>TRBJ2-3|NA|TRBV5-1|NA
TGCGCCAGCAGCTCCGGAACCAACAGGAACACAGATACGCAGTATTTT
CASSSGTNRNTDTQYF
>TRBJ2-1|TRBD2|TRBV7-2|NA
TGTGCCAGCAGCTTGGGGACTAGCGGGACCTTTGCCCAGGGCAATGAGCAGTTCTTC
CASSLGTSGTFAQGNEQFF
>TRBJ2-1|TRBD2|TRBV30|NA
TGTGCCTGGAGCGGCAGGTCGACTAGCGGGAGTAGGAATGAGCAGTTCTTC
CAWSGRSTSGSRNEQFF
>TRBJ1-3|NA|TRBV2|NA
TGTGCCAGCAGTGAATACTGGAGGGCTGGAAACACCATATATTTT
CASSEYWRAGNTIYF
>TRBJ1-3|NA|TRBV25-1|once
TGTGCCAGCGGAGCGACAGGCTTCTCTGGAAACACCATATATTTT
CASGATGFSGNTIYF
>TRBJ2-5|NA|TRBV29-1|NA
TGCAGCGTCTACCTAGGGCTTACCATTGTGGAGACCCAGTACTTC
CSVYLGLTIVETQYF
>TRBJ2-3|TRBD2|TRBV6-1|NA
TGCGCCAGCAGTGGACTAGCGGGAGTAAGCACAGATACGCAGTATTTT
CASSGLAGVSTDTQYF
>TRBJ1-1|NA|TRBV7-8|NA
TGTGCCAGCAGCTTAGGTTTAAGGGTTGAAGCTTTCTTT
CASSLGLRVEAFF
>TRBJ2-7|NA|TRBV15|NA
TGTGCCACCAGCACCATGATGGGCGTTCACGAGCAGTACTTC
CATSTMMGVHEQYF